This TCR beta chain was profiled in a study of a mutant IDH1 vaccine in newly diagnosed glioma. Time point of the sample: week 47, end of study. Doses comprised 300 ug of mutant IDH1 20-mer peptide each, plus topical imiquimod. Remarks on this clone: Its specificity is unknown.

The data were produced by immunoSEQ multiplex PCR, yet TCRdb's version contains in-frame clones alone and is incomplete. The sample lists 9,500 to 12,000 clones, about 81% occurring once. This CDR3 region has 14 residues. Unmatched junction bases numbered 5, after V lost 3 bases and J lost 4 bases. CDR1 and CDR2 from the germline V gene are SGHDT and YYEEEE. Source: PBMCs, taken from a glioma patient whose treatment included an IDH1 peptide vaccine. The chain has TRBV5-6 and TRBJ2-3, with 7 bases lining up with TRBD1. The clonotype comes from a man younger than 45 with glioma. The CDR3 DNA is TGTGCCAGCAGCTCCAGAGACAGGGCAGATACGCAGTATTTT. Amino acids: CASSSRDRADTQYF.